The 25 T cell receptor beta chains below were found in one sample sequenced in a study of neurological immune-mediated disorders. TCRdb fed the 5' RACE reads into MiXCR, producing one record per CDR3 protein. Of fewer than 65,000 distinct CDR3 sequences listed, 10% to 13% are singletons. What was sequenced was PBMCs. The receptors shown here come from a man between 65 and 79 years old with HTLV-1-associated myelopathy (HAM/TSP).

This clonotype was seen ten or more times. The V call is TRBV20-1, the J call TRBJ2-7; the match to TRBD1 covers 7 bases. The CDR3 extends over 12 amino acids. Trimming at V came to 7 bases and at J to 5 bases, leaving 8 bases not matched to a gene. From germline, CDR1 is DFQATT and CDR2 SNEGSKA (reference sequence). The CDR3 sequence: CSVPTGTNEQYF. Written as DNA, the CDR3 is TGCAGTGTCCCGACAGGGACGAACGAGCAGTACTTC.

This clonotype was counted at least ten times. The rearrangement uses TRBV27 and TRBJ1-2; D ambiguous. V shed 6 bases and J shed 5 bases, with 13 bases lying between them. The length of the CDR3 is 13 residues. Looked up from germline, CDR1 is MNHEY and CDR2 is SMNVEV (reference sequence). The CDR3 reads CASSTGISYGYTF. The DNA for the CDR3 is TGTGCCAGCAGCACCGGGATATCTTATGGCTACACCTTC.

Concerning this clonotype: Just one base apart from a much larger clone, this may be a read error. V gene TRBV9 combines with J gene TRBJ1-1; D is unclear. The germline gives CDR1 SGDLS, CDR2 YYNGEE. Trimming stripped 1 base from V and 9 bases from J, with 13 bases between. The CDR3 contains 13 residues. DNA of the CDR3: TGTGCCAGCAGCGTACAACCCCGAGCCCAAGCTTTCTTT. It codes for CASSVQPRAQAFF.

The sample holds many counts of this clonotype. The chain recombines TRBV7-2 with TRBJ2-7; 7 bases are a match to TRBD2. With 0 bases clipped from V and 6 bases from J, the junction kept 11 bases outside the gene matches. Germline CDR1 reads SGHTA; CDR2 reads FQGNSA. The CDR3 contains 16 residues. The CDR3 bases are TGTGCCAGCAGCTTAGCTTTGACAGCGGGGATCGGCGAGCAGTACTTC. It yields the protein CASSLALTAGIGEQYF.

This clonotype was recorded at least ten times. The V gene is TRBV6-6, the J gene TRBJ2-5, with D uncertain. With 6 bases removed from V and 2 bases from J, the gap between germline ends came to 7 bases. This CDR3 contains 12 residues. Germline assignment: CDR1 MNHNY and CDR2 SVGAGI (reference sequence). The CDR3 coding sequence is TGTGCCAGCAGGAGAAATCAAGAGACCCAGTACTTC. Amino acid sequence: CASRRNQETQYF.

This clonotype was seen repeatedly, ten times or more. The rearrangement joins TRBV5-1 to TRBJ2-1; 10 bases map to TRBD2. V dropped 0 bases and J dropped 8; count of bases not matched to a gene: 5. The CDR3 is 15 residues long. CDR1 is SGHRS, CDR2 YFSETQ, per germline. As DNA, the CDR3 is TGCGCCAGCAGCTTGGGGGCTAGCGGGAGTGATGAGCAGTTCTTC. Translation gives CASSLGASGSDEQFF.

In its sample, this clonotype was seen many times. The V and J genes are TRBV6-2 or TRBV6-3 and TRBJ2-7; tentative D call: TRBD1 (6 bases). V was trimmed by 5 bases and J by 2 bases, leaving 13 bases between them. The CDR3 extends over 14 amino acids. Germline V gene sequence: CDR1 MNHEY, CDR2 SVGEGT. This chain's CDR3 is CASSETGHPYEQYF. CDR3 nucleotides: TGTGCCAGCAGTGAAACGGGACACCCCTACGAGCAGTACTTC.

This clonotype was counted ten times or more. The chain uses TRBV15 and TRBJ2-5, with no clear D. The germline V gene encodes CDR1 LNHNV and CDR2 YYDKDF (reference sequence). Trimming took off 0 bases at V and 3 bases at J, with 8 bases between the two ends. The CDR3 consists of 14 residues. CDR3 DNA: TGTGCCACCAGCAGAGATCGGCGAGAAGAGACCCAGTACTTC. It specifies CATSRDRREETQYF.

This clonotype showed up many times. J is TRBJ1-1 and V is TRBV7-9; D is perhaps TRBD1 (6 bases). Germline V gives CDR1 SEHNR, CDR2 FQNEAQ (reference sequence). V lost 2 bases, J lost 8 bases, and 18 bases lay in between. This CDR3 comprises 15 residues. The CDR3 here is CASSLIGGGIAEAFF. The CDR3 DNA follows: TGTGCCAGCAGCTTAATAGGGGGGGGAATCGCAGAAGCTTTCTTT.

This clonotype was counted many times. The gene calls are TRBV7-3 and TRBJ1-2; D is uncertain. The length of the CDR3 is 13 residues. Trimming left V 6 bases short and J 6 bases short, with 14 bases between. Looked up from germline, CDR1 is SGHTA and CDR2 is FQGTGA. CDR3 amino acids: CASSPGPSDGYTF. CDR3 nucleotide sequence: TGTGCCAGCAGTCCCGGGCCGTCGGATGGCTACACCTTC. Combining the CDR3 with reference TRBV7-3 and TRBJ1-2 gives the whole variable domain GAGVSQTPSNKVTEKGKYVELRCDPISGHTALYWYRQSLGQGPEFLIYFQGTGAADDSGLPNDRFFAVRPEGSVSTLKIQRTERGDSAVYLCASSPGPSDGYTFGSGTRLTVV.

This clonotype was detected ten times or more. The chain recombines TRBV10-3 with TRBJ2-2; D could derive from TRBD1 or TRBD2 (6 bases each). V was pared by 7 bases and J by 0 bases, with 12 bases between. The germline gives CDR1 ENHRY, CDR2 SYGVKD. This CDR3 has 15 amino acids. CDR3 bases: TGTGCCATCAAAGGGGGAGGACCGAACACCGGGGAGCTGTTTTTT. This codes for CAIKGGGPNTGELFF.

This clonotype was picked up a small number of times. This rearrangement joins TRBV7-9 to TRBJ1-6; D is undetermined. Trimming took off 0 bases at V and 7 bases at J, with 19 bases between the two ends. This CDR3 has 18 residues. Germline CDR1 SEHNR, CDR2 FQNEAQ (reference sequence). Here the CDR3 reads CASSLARLAVGKNSPLHF. The CDR3 nucleotides are TGTGCCAGCAGCTTAGCGCGATTGGCAGTGGGAAAGAATTCACCCCTCCACTTT.

At least ten counts were recorded for this clonotype. Here the CDR3 reads CASSQPGTVNQPQHF. In DNA, the CDR3 is TGTGCCAGCAGTCAACCCGGGACGGTCAATCAGCCCCAGCATTTT. The rearrangement joins TRBV6-2 or TRBV6-3 to TRBJ1-5, with D tentatively TRBD1 (5 bases). V was cut by 5 bases and J by 3 bases, with 14 bases left in between. The CDR3 has 15 residues. Germline V gene data show CDR1 as MNHEY and CDR2 as SVGEGT.

There are many counts of this clonotype. This chain joins TRBV5-1 and TRBJ2-7; possibly TRBD1 for D (6 bases). Trimming took off 0 bases at V and 6 bases at J, with 13 bases between the two ends. Germline V CDR1 and CDR2: SGHRS, YFSETQ. The CDR3 is made up of 14 amino acids. The CDR3 spells CASSLDRARGEQYF. In nucleotides, the CDR3 is TGCGCCAGCAGCTTGGACAGGGCGAGGGGCGAGCAGTACTTC.

This clonotype was counted many times. V usage is TRBV20-1 and J usage is TRBJ2-2, with 10 nucleotides matching TRBD2. This CDR3 contains 17 residues. The germline V gene encodes CDR1 DFQATT and CDR2 SNEGSKA (reference sequence). V gave up 2 bases and J gave up 0 bases; unmatched junction bases: 6. The CDR3 protein is CSARWLAGVSNTGELFF. DNA of the CDR3: TGCAGTGCTAGATGGCTAGCGGGAGTTTCGAACACCGGGGAGCTGTTTTTT.

This clonotype is judged medium-sized. The chain recombines TRBV6-2 or TRBV6-3 with TRBJ2-1; maybe TRBD1 (5 bases). Trimming pared 2 bases from V and 5 bases from J, leaving 16 bases between. CDR1 and CDR2 (germline): MNHEY, SVGEGT. This CDR3 region has 16 residues. The CDR3 coding sequence is TGTGCCAGCAGTTACCCTACAGGCAGCACACACAATGAGCAGTTCTTC. Amino acids: CASSYPTGSTHNEQFF.

This clonotype was found many times. The chain is built from TRBV28 and TRBJ1-5; D call uncertain. The CDR3 is 12 residues long. V was shortened by 8 bases and J by 6 bases, with 11 bases between the two germline ends. Germline V lookup: CDR1 MDHEN, CDR2 SYDVKM. The CDR3 is CASRYRLQPQHF. In DNA, the CDR3 is TGTGCCAGCCGATATCGCCTTCAGCCCCAGCATTTT.

This clonotype occurred many times. The chain joins TRBV5-5 to TRBJ2-1, with D maybe TRBD2 (5 bases). CDR3 size: 15 residues. Germline loops: CDR1 SGHKS, CDR2 YYEKEE (reference sequence). Trimming removed 0 bases at V and 4 bases at J, with 11 bases between. CDR3 loop: CASSLGVANYNEQFF. As DNA, the CDR3 is TGTGCCAGCAGCTTGGGGGTAGCGAATTACAATGAGCAGTTCTTC.

This clonotype has at least ten counts. CDR3 DNA: TGTGCCAGCAGCTCGGGCAGGGCCACTCCGGGCACCGGGGAGCTGTTTTTT. The encoded protein is CASSSGRATPGTGELFF. The chain uses TRBV7-2 and TRBJ2-2; D may be TRBD1 (5 bases). V was clipped by 4 bases and J by 4 bases, with 19 bases between them. The CDR3 runs 17 residues. CDR1 and CDR2 from the germline V gene are SGHTA and FQGNSA. Full variable domain (remainder filled in from reference TRBV7-2 and TRBJ2-2): GAGVSQSPSNKVTEKGKDVELRCDPISGHTALYWYRQSLGQGLEFLIYFQGNSAPDKSGLPSDRFSAERTGGSVSTLTIQRTQQEDSAVYLCASSSGRATPGTGELFFGEGSRLTVL.

This chain uses TRBV6-5 with TRBJ2-7; D gene uncertain. Trimming left V 8 bases short and J 0 bases short, with 5 bases between. This CDR3 comprises 11 residues. Germline-derived CDR1 and CDR2 are MNHEY and SVGAGI. The CDR3 DNA is TGTGCCAGCCAACACTCCTACGAGCAGTACTTC. Protein product: CASQHSYEQYF.

There are many counts of this clonotype. The V call is TRBV5-1, the J call TRBJ2-3; the match to TRBD2 covers 14 bases. J gave up 1 base and V 4 bases, and 8 bases lay outside the gene matches. The CDR3 contains 18 residues. Germline V CDR1 and CDR2: SGHRS, YFSETQ. DNA of the CDR3: TGCGCCAGCAGCCCCGGGACTAGCGGGAGTTTAGGCACAGATACGCAGTATTTT. Amino acids: CASSPGTSGSLGTDTQYF.

Ten or more counts support this clonotype. The CDR3 coding sequence is TGCGCCAGCAGCGGACAGGGTGCAGCCTACGAGCAGTACTTC. Protein sequence: CASSGQGAAYEQYF. V usage is TRBV5-1 and J usage is TRBJ2-7; 8 nucleotides line up with TRBD1. Germline CDR1 SGHRS, CDR2 YFSETQ. The V and J ends lost 4 bases and 2 bases, in that order; junction bases with no gene match: 5. The CDR3 sequence is 14 residues long.

A few counts support this clonotype. The V and J genes are TRBV20-1 and TRBJ1-5, with TRBD1 as a possible D gene (5 bases). The CDR3 is made up of 13 amino acids. Germline V gene lookup returns CDR1 DFQATT and CDR2 SNEGSKA (reference sequence). The germline V and J ends were trimmed by 6 bases and 7 bases, with 16 bases remaining between them. The chain's CDR3 is CSATGGTGQPQHF. The DNA for the CDR3 is TGCAGTGCGACGGGGGGGACGGGGCAGCCCCAGCATTTT.

This clonotype was detected a few times. The rearrangement links TRBV6-2 or TRBV6-3 to TRBJ1-2; D uncertain. V was clipped by 6 bases and J by 5 bases, with 16 bases between them. Germline CDR1 and CDR2: MNHEY and SVGEGT. The CDR3 is 14 amino acids. As DNA, the CDR3 is TGTGCCAGCAGCCCCCTTGGAAGTGGGTATGGCTACACCTTC. This sequence encodes CASSPLGSGYGYTF.

This clonotype was seen ten or more times. The rearrangement joins TRBV12-3 or TRBV12-4 to TRBJ2-2, with D possibly being TRBD2 (6 bases). Trimming took off 2 bases at V and 4 bases at J, with 17 bases between the two ends. The CDR3 has 17 residues. This CDR3 reads CASSLHRGTPLTGELFF. Here the CDR3 DNA reads TGTGCCAGCAGTTTACATCGGGGGACCCCCCTCACCGGGGAGCTGTTTTTT.